This T cell receptor (beta chain) was sequenced for a study of beta chain features in type 1 diabetes. Study-level findings and limits: Among all four CD4+ subsets, Type 1 diabetes patients had TCRB CDR3s that were moderately but significantly shorter.

As concerns this clone: Its cognate antigen is unknown.

Of the isolated RNA, all was reverse transcribed, and so the sequenced material was expressed TCRB transcripts. The assay was immunoSEQ multiplex PCR, and TCRdb's table has in-frame clones only and misses some. The sample consists of about 320,000 clones, around 15% of them appearing once. The CDR3 spans 13 residues. Germline V gene data show CDR1 as SGHTA and CDR2 as FQGNSA. The germline V and J ends were trimmed by 1 base and 3 bases, with 6 bases remaining between them. The source is a man aged 30 to 39 in good health. Sequences were obtained from central memory CD4+ T cells from blood. The rearrangement uses TRBV7-2 and TRBJ1-2, with D unresolved. CDR3 sequence: CASSLGYDYGYTF. The CDR3, as DNA: TGTGCCAGCAGCTTAGGCTACGACTATGGCTACACCTTC. The full variable domain, with the rest looked up from reference TRBV7-2 and TRBJ1-2, is GAGVSQSPSNKVTEKGKDVELRCDPISGHTALYWYRQSLGQGLEFLIYFQGNSAPDKSGLPSDRFSAERTGGSVSTLTIQRTQQEDSAVYLCASSLGYDYGYTFGSGTRLTVV.